These 28 T cell receptor beta chains were sequenced from one sample in a study of Ad26.COV2.S vaccination and SARS-CoV-2 variants. The sample's treatment: approximately 18 received Ad26.COV2.S at low or high dose, single or two shots; a few received placebo; per-sample allocation not given. The samples were gathered on day 63 after the first injection of vaccine or placebo. The assay was immunoSEQ multiplex PCR, and TCRdb's table has in-frame clones only and misses some. The sample comprises 350,000 to 500,000 clones, around 87% of which are singletons, and roughly 4% rests with the top ten. The sequences come from peripheral blood, collected in a trial of Ad26.COV2.S vaccine versus placebo. All receptors derive from a person aged 18-65 years who received the Ad26.COV2.S COVID-19 vaccine or a placebo.

CDR3 nucleotides: TGTGCCAGTAGTACCCGACAGGTGGAAAAACTGTTTTTT. Protein product: CASSTRQVEKLFF. This chain joins TRBV19 and TRBJ1-4, with TRBD1 as a possible D gene (6 bases). CDR3 length equals 13 residues. CDR1 and CDR2 from the germline V gene are LNHDA and SQIVND (reference sequence). Trimming pared 4 bases from V and 8 bases from J, leaving 11 bases between. The full variable domain, its missing parts supplied by reference TRBV19 and TRBJ1-4, is DGGITQSPKYLFRKEGQNVTLSCEQNLNHDAMYWYRQDPGQGLRLIYYSQIVNDFQKGDIAEGYSVSREKKESFPLTVTSAQKNPTAFYLCASSTRQVEKLFFGSGTQLSVL.

The V and J genes are TRBV19 and TRBJ1-5; D might be TRBD1 (6 bases). The CDR3 runs to 14 residues. The germline gives CDR1 LNHDA, CDR2 SQIVND (reference sequence). V dropped 6 bases and J dropped 4 bases, with 13 bases sitting between them. In DNA, the CDR3 is TGTGCCAGTAGGATGGGGGGGGCTAATCAGCCCCAGCATTTT. It codes for CASRMGGANQPQHF.

This chain uses TRBV9 with TRBJ2-6; no clear D gene. The germline V gene has CDR1 SGDLS and CDR2 YYNGEE. The V and J ends lost 5 bases and 0 bases respectively, with 15 bases between them. CDR3 length: 17 amino acids. The CDR3 DNA reads TGTGCCAGCAGGCTTGAACACCCAAACTCTGGGGCCAACGTCCTGACTTTC. Residues: CASRLEHPNSGANVLTF.

The V call is TRBV7-3, the J call TRBJ2-2; D uncertain. The CDR3 totals 15 residues. Germline values: CDR1 SGHTA, CDR2 FQGTGA. Trimming removed 5 bases from V and 7 bases from J, with 17 bases in between. The CDR3 bases are TGTGCCAGCAGCCCCGCGGCCAGGAATAACGGGGAGCTGTTTTTT. Protein: CASSPAARNNGELFF.

The chain is built from TRBV7-2 and TRBJ2-1; D uncertain. The CDR3 covers 14 residues. The V gene's germline CDR1 is SGHTA and CDR2 FQGNSA. V lost 0 bases and J 5 bases, leaving 8 bases between the germline ends. The CDR3 is CASSLALGNNEQFF. In nucleotides, the CDR3 is TGTGCCAGCAGCTTAGCGCTCGGAAACAATGAGCAGTTCTTC.

The chain has TRBV2 and TRBJ1-3; 9 nucleotides align to TRBD1. Germline values: CDR1 SNHLY, CDR2 FYNNEI. The trim removed 4 bases at V and 3 bases at J, leaving 10 bases unmatched. The CDR3 consists of 17 residues. The CDR3 reads CASSGTGASGGGNTIYF. CDR3 DNA: TGTGCCAGCAGTGGGACAGGGGCCTCCGGAGGTGGAAACACCATATATTTT.

V and J are TRBV5-1 and TRBJ2-2; no firm D call. CDR1 and CDR2 (germline): SGHRS, YFSETQ. The V end was cut by 0 bases, the J end by 4 bases, with 4 bases between. This CDR3 has 13 amino acids. The CDR3 sequence: CASSLEVTGELFF. The CDR3 DNA reads as TGCGCCAGCAGCTTGGAGGTCACCGGGGAGCTGTTTTTT.

The chain uses TRBV27 and TRBJ1-5, with a possible D match to TRBD1 (6 bases). Germline V gene data show CDR1 as MNHEY and CDR2 as SMNVEV (reference sequence). V was cut by 4 bases and J by 6 bases, with 13 bases left in between. CDR3 length: 14 amino acids. The CDR3 nucleotides are TGTGCCAGCAGTTCCACAGGGTTCAGTCAGCCCCAGCATTTT. Translating gives CASSSTGFSQPQHF.

V gene TRBV9 combines with J gene TRBJ1-2; the D gene is possibly TRBD1 (5 bases). The length of the CDR3 is 14 residues. Germline V gene data show CDR1 as SGDLS and CDR2 as YYNGEE. The ends were cut back, 0 bases at V and 8 bases at J, with 14 bases in the middle. The CDR3 spells CASSVVRGRGGYTF. The CDR3 nucleotides are TGTGCCAGCAGCGTAGTACGGGGGAGAGGGGGCTACACCTTC.

The chain employs TRBV5-6 and TRBJ2-7; D not resolved. Trimming cost V 3 bases and J 6 bases, with 13 bases left between them. CDR1 and CDR2 (germline): SGHDT, YYEEEE. The CDR3 loop spans 13 amino acids. CDR3 protein: CASSWSESGEQYF. CDR3 nucleotide sequence: TGTGCCAGCAGCTGGAGTGAGTCCGGCGAGCAGTACTTC.

The chain recombines TRBV4-1 with TRBJ2-3; unclear D gene. There are 14 residues in the CDR3. V dropped 3 bases and J dropped 4 bases, with 11 bases sitting between them. Germline values: CDR1 MGHRA, CDR2 YSYEKL. The CDR3 DNA reads as TGCGCCAGCAGCCATAGCACTGGGGCAGATACGCAGTATTTT. Translated: CASSHSTGADTQYF.

J is TRBJ2-2 and V is TRBV18, with 10 bases identical to TRBD2. This CDR3 region has 16 residues. Germline V lookup: CDR1 KGHSH, CDR2 LQKENI. Trimming cost V 6 bases and J 3 bases; bases outside gene matches: 7. CDR3 region: CASSLLLAGDTGELFF. CDR3 nucleotides: TGTGCCAGCTCGCTCCTTCTAGCGGGGGACACCGGGGAGCTGTTTTTT.

This rearrangement joins TRBV11-2 to TRBJ2-1; D is ambiguous. From germline, CDR1 is SGHAT and CDR2 FQNNGV. Trimming stripped 2 bases from V and 2 bases from J, with 10 bases between. CDR3 size: 15 residues. CDR3 sequence: CASSLSWRPYNEQFF. The CDR3 nucleotides read TGTGCCAGCAGCTTATCATGGCGCCCCTACAATGAGCAGTTCTTC.

With respect to this clone: Distinct nucleotide sequences in the sample also encode this CDR3. The rearrangement joins TRBV9 to TRBJ2-1; D is uncertain. V was pared by 2 bases and J by 6 bases, with 9 bases between. Germline V gene sequence: CDR1 SGDLS, CDR2 YYNGEE. The CDR3 extends over 13 amino acids. CDR3 loop: CASSVGRSNEQFF. DNA for the CDR3: TGTGCCAGCAGCGTCGGTCGATCCAATGAGCAGTTCTTC.

The chain recombines TRBV15 with TRBJ2-7; D is possibly TRBD1 (6 bases). This CDR3 is built from 16 residues. Germline V lookup: CDR1 LNHNV, CDR2 YYDKDF (reference sequence). The germline V and J ends were trimmed by 5 bases and 0 bases, with 17 bases remaining between them. CDR3 protein: CATSGTGPRSSYEQYF. CDR3 sequence (DNA): TGTGCCACCAGCGGCACAGGGCCTAGAAGCTCCTACGAGCAGTACTTC.

The chain has TRBV30 and TRBJ1-2; unclear D gene. Trimming took off 0 bases at V and 1 base at J, with 6 bases between the two ends. Germline CDR1 is GTSNPN and CDR2 is SVGIG (reference sequence). CDR3 size: 13 residues. The CDR3 sequence: CAWSVRSNYGYTF. The CDR3 coding sequence is TGTGCCTGGAGTGTACGCAGTAACTATGGCTACACCTTC.

V and J are TRBV12-5 and TRBJ2-3; TRBD1 aligns across 8 bases. Germline CDR1 and CDR2: LGHNT and FRNRAP. J was trimmed by 3 bases and V by 6 bases; bases with no gene match: 5. The CDR3 runs 14 residues. The CDR3 DNA reads as TGTGCTAGTGGAAAGGGGACAGGTACAGATACGCAGTATTTT. It translates to CASGKGTGTDTQYF.

A few counts support this clone. Germline is not matched at one junction end, which may reflect a read error. The gene calls are TRBV30 and TRBJ1-2, with D perhaps TRBD1 (5 bases). This CDR3 has 12 residues. The germline CDR1 and CDR2 sequences are GTSNPN and SVGIG (reference sequence). The CDR3 DNA follows: TGTGCCTGGAGTGTAACGGTTCCCAGGGCCAACTTC. It translates to CAWSVTVPRANF.

This chain uses TRBV6-5 with TRBJ2-3; D perhaps matches TRBD2 (6 bases). Per germline, CDR1 MNHEY and CDR2 SVGAGI. The CDR3 has 14 residues. V was cut by 7 bases and J by 6 bases, with 17 bases left in between. CDR3 DNA: TGTGCCAGCACGAATTCCCTCCGGGGGGATACGCAGTATTTT. Protein sequence: CASTNSLRGDTQYF.

The genes are TRBV29-1 and TRBJ2-3; unclear D gene. Germline values: CDR1 SQVTM, CDR2 ANQGSEA. Trimming took 1 base from V and 6 from J, leaving 17 bases between them. The CDR3 sequence is 15 residues long. The CDR3 spells CSVEGSGRLRDTQYF. DNA for the CDR3: TGCAGCGTTGAAGGGTCGGGCAGGCTCCGGGATACGCAGTATTTT.

This clone was recorded a few times. The chain uses TRBV4-2 and TRBJ1-3; D is unresolved. V was trimmed by 0 bases and J by 0 bases, leaving 12 bases between them. Per germline, CDR1 LGHNA and CDR2 YNFKEQ. The CDR3 loop spans 17 amino acids. CDR3 DNA sequence: TGTGCCAGCAGCCAAGATCTGAGAGGACTCTCTGGAAACACCATATATTTT. Protein: CASSQDLRGLSGNTIYF.

This chain links TRBV19 with TRBJ1-1; 9 positions match TRBD1. V trimming: 3 bases; J trimming: 1 base; junction bases outside the gene matches: 3. CDR1 is LNHDA, CDR2 SQIVND, per germline (reference sequence). The CDR3 contains 15 residues. This CDR3 reads CASSIWGQGNTEAFF. As DNA, the CDR3 is TGTGCCAGTAGTATCTGGGGACAGGGGAACACTGAAGCTTTCTTT.

V gene TRBV7-3 combines with J gene TRBJ2-7, with D maybe TRBD2 (6 bases). The V gene lost 1 base and the J gene lost 2 bases, with 12 bases spanning the gap. Germline V gene data show CDR1 as SGHTA and CDR2 as FQGTGA. CDR3 length: 15 residues. The CDR3 spells CASSLNSGTAYEQYF. The CDR3 nucleotides are TGTGCCAGCAGCTTAAACTCCGGGACTGCCTACGAGCAGTACTTC.

The chain has TRBV7-9 and TRBJ2-3, with D maybe TRBD2 (6 bases). CDR3 length equals 14 residues. The V gene's germline CDR1 is SEHNR and CDR2 FQNEAQ (reference sequence). Trimming removed 7 bases at V and 4 bases at J, with 15 bases between. This CDR3 is CASISGLGSDTQYF. CDR3 nucleotides: TGTGCCAGCATCTCGGGACTGGGGTCAGATACGCAGTATTTT.

The genes are TRBV6-2 or TRBV6-3 and TRBJ1-6; D remains unclear. V gave up 3 bases and J gave up 11 bases, with 11 bases separating them. The CDR3 has 13 amino acids. Germline V CDR1 and CDR2: MNHEY, SVGEGT. In DNA form, the CDR3 reads TGTGCCAGCAGTTATGACGCGGCGACACCCCTCCACTTT. This encodes CASSYDAATPLHF.

The V gene is TRBV28, the J gene TRBJ1-2, with a tentative D call TRBD1 (6 bases). Germline CDR1 reads MDHEN; CDR2 reads SYDVKM. V shed 3 bases and J shed 6 bases, with 8 bases lying between them. The CDR3 is 12 amino acids. Here the CDR3 DNA reads TGTGCCAGCAGTTTCAGGGGCCATGGCTACACCTTC. As protein: CASSFRGHGYTF.

The CDR3 DNA follows: TGTGCCAGCTCACGAGGGACAGGGGAGAATCCGGATACGCAGTATTTT. It encodes CASSRGTGENPDTQYF. J is TRBJ2-3 and V is TRBV18, with 10 bases that match TRBD1. With 4 bases clipped from V and 6 bases from J, the junction kept 10 bases outside the gene matches. The CDR3 loop spans 16 amino acids. The V gene's germline CDR1 is KGHSH and CDR2 LQKENI.

The J gene is TRBJ2-7, the V gene TRBV5-5, with TRBD1 identical over 8 bases. Germline CDR1 and CDR2: SGHKS and YYEKEE (reference sequence). The trim removed 1 base at V and 5 bases at J, leaving 5 bases unmatched. This CDR3 contains 14 residues. CDR3 nucleotides: TGTGCCAGCAGCTTGTGGCAGGGGGCCCACGAGCAGTACTTC. Protein: CASSLWQGAHEQYF.